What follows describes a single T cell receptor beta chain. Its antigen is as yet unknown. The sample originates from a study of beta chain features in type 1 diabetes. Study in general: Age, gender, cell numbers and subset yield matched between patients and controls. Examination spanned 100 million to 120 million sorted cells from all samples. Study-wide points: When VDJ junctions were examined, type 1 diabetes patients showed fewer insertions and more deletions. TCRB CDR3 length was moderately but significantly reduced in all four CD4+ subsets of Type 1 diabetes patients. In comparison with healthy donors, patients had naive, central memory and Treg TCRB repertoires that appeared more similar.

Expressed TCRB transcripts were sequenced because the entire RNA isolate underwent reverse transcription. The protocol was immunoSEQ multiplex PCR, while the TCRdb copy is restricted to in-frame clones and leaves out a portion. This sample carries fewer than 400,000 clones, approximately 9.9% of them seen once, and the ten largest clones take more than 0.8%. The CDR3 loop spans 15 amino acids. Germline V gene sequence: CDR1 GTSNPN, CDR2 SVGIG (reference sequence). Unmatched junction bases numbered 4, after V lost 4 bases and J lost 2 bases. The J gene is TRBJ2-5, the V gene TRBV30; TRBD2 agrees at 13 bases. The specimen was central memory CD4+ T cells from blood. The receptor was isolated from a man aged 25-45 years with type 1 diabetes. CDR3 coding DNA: TGTGCCTGGACCCGGGGACTAGCGGGGCAAGAGACCCAGTACTTC. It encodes CAWTRGLAGQETQYF.